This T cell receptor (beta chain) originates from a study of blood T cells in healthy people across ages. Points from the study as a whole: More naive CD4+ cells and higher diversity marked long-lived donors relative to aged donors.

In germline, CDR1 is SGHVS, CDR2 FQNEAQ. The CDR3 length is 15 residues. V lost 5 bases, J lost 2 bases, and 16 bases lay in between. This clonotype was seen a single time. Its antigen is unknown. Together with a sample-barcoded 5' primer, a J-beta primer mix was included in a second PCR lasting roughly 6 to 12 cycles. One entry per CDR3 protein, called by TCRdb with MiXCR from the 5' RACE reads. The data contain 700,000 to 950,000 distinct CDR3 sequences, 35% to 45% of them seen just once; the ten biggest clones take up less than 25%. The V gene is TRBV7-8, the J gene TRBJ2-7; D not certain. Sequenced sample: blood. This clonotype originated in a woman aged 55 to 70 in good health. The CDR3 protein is CASSLRTADPYEQYF. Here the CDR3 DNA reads TGTGCCAGCAGCCTGCGGACGGCCGATCCCTACGAGCAGTACTTC. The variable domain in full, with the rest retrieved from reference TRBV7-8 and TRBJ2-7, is GAGVSQSPRYKVAKRGQDVALRCDPISGHVSLFWYQQALGQGPEFLTYFQNEAQLDKSGLPSDRFFAERPEGSVSTLKIQRTQQEDSAVYLCASSLRTADPYEQYFGPGTRLTVT.